This TCR beta chain was sequenced for a study of CD8 T cells in ankylosing spondylitis. Study-wide findings and caveats: A TCR beta motif of several highly homologous variants seemed to mark ankylosing spondylitis blood.

TCRdb processed the 5' RACE reads anew with MiXCR; each CDR3 protein has one entry. The data show about 700,000 distinct CDR3 sequences, 15% to 20% seen once. A remark on this clonotype: Its antigen is as yet unknown.

The material sequenced was blood, either unsorted or a sorted T cell fraction (not recorded which). The receptor was isolated from a male donor with ankylosing spondylitis.

The CDR3 DNA reads as TGCAGTGCTAGACGCGTAGGGGTGTTGGACTATGGCTACACCTTC. This encodes CSARRVGVLDYGYTF. The J gene is TRBJ1-2, the V gene TRBV20-1; perhaps TRBD1 as D (5 bases). This CDR3 is built from 15 residues. Trimming left V 2 bases short and J 3 bases short, with 16 bases between. Germline CDR1 and CDR2: DFQATT and SNEGSKA (reference sequence).